This T cell receptor beta chain was sequenced during a study of lung T cells in sarcoidosis with Löfgren's syndrome. This clonotype counts as medium-sized. TCRdb reprocessed the reads with MiXCR, giving one entry per CDR3 protein. The data contain over 2,500 distinct CDR3 sequences, 25% to 35% of them singletons. Sequenced input: CD4+ T cells from bronchoalveolar lavage. This TCR came from a human donor with sarcoidosis (Löfgren's syndrome or another form), or a control subject (not recorded which).

CDR3 sequence (DNA): TGTGCCAGCGCGGACCTAGTGACCTACGAGCAGTACTTC. Encoded protein: CASADLVTYEQYF. The chain couples TRBV6-1 to TRBJ2-7; no clear D. The CDR3 is made up of 13 amino acids. Germline V gene sequence: CDR1 MNHNS, CDR2 SASEGT. V shed 8 bases and J shed 2 bases, with 13 bases lying between them.